A single sample is the source of the 27 T cell receptor beta chains below, sequenced in a study of immune reconstitution after stem cell transplant in scleroderma. TCRdb re-called the RT-PCR reads through MiXCR, storing one row per CDR3 protein. This sample carries 2,000 to 2,500 distinct CDR3 sequences, around 7.8% of them seen once, and the ten largest clones take about 24%. The specimen was obtained before or after autologous hematopoietic stem cell transplantation (not recorded which). The receptor source for this set is a male donor with systemic sclerosis.

By frequency in the sample, this clonotype is medium-sized (0.01 to 0.1%). This chain uses TRBV29-1 with TRBJ2-7; 10 bases are shared with TRBD1. The CDR3 loop spans 13 amino acids. Germline CDR1 reads SQVTM; CDR2 reads ANQGSEA. Trimming took 4 bases from V and 2 from J; bases not matched to a gene: 2. Written as DNA, the CDR3 is TGCAGCGTTGTGGGACAGGGGACCTACGAGCAGTACTTC. Its protein is CSVVGQGTYEQYF.

Within the sample, this clonotype is medium-sized. This chain joins TRBV20-1 and TRBJ2-2, with 10 bases fitting TRBD2. From germline, CDR1 is DFQATT and CDR2 SNEGSKA (reference sequence). V was clipped by 2 bases and J by 4 bases; unmatched bases: 7. The CDR3 is made up of 16 amino acids. CDR3 amino acids: CSARNTSGKATGELFF. The CDR3 bases are TGCAGTGCTAGAAATACTAGCGGGAAGGCCACCGGGGAGCTGTTTTTT.

By share, this clonotype counts as medium-sized. The rearrangement links TRBV5-6 to TRBJ2-7; 10 positions match TRBD2. Germline V lookup: CDR1 SGHDT, CDR2 YYEEEE. There are 15 residues in the CDR3. Trimming took 0 bases from V and 2 from J; bases not matched to a gene: 2. In DNA, the CDR3 is TGTGCCAGCAGCTTGGAGCGGGGGGGCGCCTACGAGCAGTACTTC. Translating it yields CASSLERGGAYEQYF.

This clonotype is medium-sized within its sample. The chain joins TRBV7-3 to TRBJ2-2; tentatively, D is TRBD1 or TRBD2 (5 bases each). From germline, CDR1 is SGHTA and CDR2 FQGTGA. Trimming removed 3 bases at V and 1 base at J, with 12 bases between. The length of the CDR3 is 16 residues. The DNA of the CDR3 is TGTGCCAGCAGCTTGCAAGGGACGAAGAACACCGGGGAGCTGTTTTTT. It codes for CASSLQGTKNTGELFF.

Sample share makes this clonotype medium-sized. The V and J genes are TRBV28 and TRBJ2-7; D ambiguous. Between the trimmed V and J ends, which lost 2 bases and 6 bases, there was a span of 8 bases. There are 12 residues in the CDR3. The germline gives CDR1 MDHEN, CDR2 SYDVKM. The CDR3 nucleotides are TGTGCCAGCAGTTTAAGGGCTATCGAGCAGTACTTC. Protein: CASSLRAIEQYF.

By sample fraction, this clonotype is medium-sized (0.01 to 0.1%). The genes are TRBV28 and TRBJ1-6, with TRBD1 matching over 7 bases. The CDR3 is made up of 14 amino acids. The trim removed 9 bases at V and 8 bases at J, leaving 10 bases unmatched. The V gene's germline CDR1 is MDHEN and CDR2 SYDVKM. The CDR3 bases are TGTGCCAGTAGTACAGGACAGGCCGATTCACCCCTCCACTTT. Translation gives CASSTGQADSPLHF.

This clonotype appeared many times. This sequence joins TRBV6-5 and TRBJ2-2, with D perhaps matching TRBD1 (6 bases). Trimming cost V 5 bases and J 7 bases, with 20 bases left between them. This CDR3 has 16 residues. The germline gives CDR1 MNHEY, CDR2 SVGAGI. The CDR3 loop reads CASSRSVWGRSGELFF. For the CDR3, the DNA is TGTGCCAGCAGTCGATCGGTTTGGGGGCGGAGCGGGGAGCTGTTTTTT.

This clonotype rates as medium-sized. The rearrangement joins TRBV27 to TRBJ1-3; possible D gene TRBD1, 6 bases. Germline CDR1 MNHEY, CDR2 SMNVEV (reference sequence). This CDR3 comprises 13 residues. V lost 4 bases and J lost 9, with 13 bases in between. DNA for the CDR3: TGTGCCAGCAGTTCCTCTGAGACAGGCACCATATATTTT. Its translation: CASSSSETGTIYF.

By sample share, this clonotype is medium-sized. The chain links TRBV5-6 to TRBJ1-6; no definite D call. Germline loops: CDR1 SGHDT, CDR2 YYEEEE. Trimming pared 0 bases from V and 4 bases from J, leaving 8 bases between. This CDR3 spans 15 amino acids. The CDR3 DNA sequence: TGTGCCAGCAGCTTGGCCTTAGGATATAATTCACCCCTCCACTTT. It yields the protein CASSLALGYNSPLHF.

This clonotype ranks as medium-sized (0.01 to 0.1%). The rearrangement uses TRBV5-1 and TRBJ2-1; D gene uncertain. V was shortened by 4 bases and J by 9 bases, with 14 bases between the two germline ends. The germline V gene has CDR1 SGHRS and CDR2 YFSETQ. This CDR3 comprises 13 residues. CDR3 region: CASSLESLSEQFF. The CDR3 nucleotides read TGCGCCAGCAGCCTGGAGTCGCTGAGTGAGCAGTTCTTC.

By share, this clonotype counts as medium-sized. The rearrangement links TRBV29-1 to TRBJ1-1, with D possibly being TRBD1 (6 bases). CDR1 and CDR2 from the germline V gene are SQVTM and ANQGSEA. V lost 7 bases, J lost 5 bases, and 11 bases lay in between. The CDR3 is made up of 11 amino acids. CDR3 protein: CSATGWTEAFF. Written as DNA, the CDR3 is TGCAGCGCAACAGGGTGGACTGAAGCTTTCTTT.

This clonotype is labeled medium-sized. The chain joins TRBV29-1 to TRBJ2-2; D may be TRBD1 (5 bases). Germline loops: CDR1 SQVTM, CDR2 ANQGSEA. The CDR3 is made up of 12 amino acids. V lost 4 bases to trimming and J lost 5 bases, with 8 bases between them. CDR3 in DNA: TGCAGCGTTGTCAGGGCGACCGGGGAGCTGTTTTTT. Residues: CSVVRATGELFF.

This clonotype rates as medium-sized. The V and J genes are TRBV11-2 and TRBJ1-1, with D perhaps matching TRBD1 (6 bases). The germline V and J ends were trimmed by 3 bases and 4 bases, with 15 bases remaining between them. Per germline, CDR1 SGHAT and CDR2 FQNNGV. The CDR3 runs to 15 residues. CDR3 loop: CASSFEFIRGTEAFF. The CDR3 coding sequence is TGTGCCAGCAGCTTTGAATTTATCAGGGGCACTGAAGCTTTCTTT.

This clonotype is labeled as medium-sized (0.01 to 0.1%). J is TRBJ1-2 and V is TRBV7-6; TRBD1 aligns across 8 bases. The J segment lost 6 bases and the V segment lost 5 bases, leaving 8 bases of the junction unmatched. The length of the CDR3 is 14 residues. Germline V gene data show CDR1 as SGHVS and CDR2 as FNYEAQ. CDR3 amino acids: CASSTVTGVDGYTF. The CDR3 nucleotides read TGTGCCAGCAGCACCGTGACAGGGGTGGATGGCTACACCTTC.

In this sample, this clonotype turned up a few times. The chain recombines TRBV12-3 or TRBV12-4 with TRBJ2-7; D not certain. The CDR3 runs to 13 residues. V was trimmed by 6 bases and J by 5 bases, leaving 14 bases between them. Here the CDR3 reads CASSAPGPNEQYF. The CDR3 coding sequence is TGTGCCAGCAGCGCACCTGGCCCGAACGAGCAGTACTTC.

By share, this clonotype counts as medium-sized. The V and J genes are TRBV5-1 and TRBJ1-1, with 9 bases lining up with TRBD1. Trimming took 1 base from V and 0 from J; bases not matched to a gene: 1. The CDR3 length is 15 residues. Germline V gene sequence: CDR1 SGHRS, CDR2 YFSETQ. CDR3 sequence: CASSLRDRVNTEAFF. As DNA, the CDR3 is TGCGCCAGCAGCTTGCGGGACAGGGTGAACACTGAAGCTTTCTTT.

This clonotype counts as medium-sized. The rearrangement links TRBV2 to TRBJ1-5; D not resolved. V lost 5 bases and J lost 9, with 8 bases in between. The germline gives CDR1 SNHLY, CDR2 FYNNEI. This CDR3 comprises 11 residues. CDR3 bases: TGTGCCAGCAGTTTGGATCGGCCCCAGCATTTT. Residues: CASSLDRPQHF. Variable domain in full (rest from reference TRBV2 and TRBJ1-5): EPEVTQTPSHQVTQMGQEVILRCVPISNHLYFYWYRQILGQKVEFLVSFYNNEISEKSEIFDDQFSVERPDGSNFTLKIRSTKLEDSAMYFCASSLDRPQHFGDGTRLSIL.

This clonotype is medium-sized within its sample. The chain joins TRBV7-2 to TRBJ2-1; TRBD2 aligns across 11 bases. Germline trimming cut 3 bases from V and 7 bases from J; bases unmatched to any gene: 5. The CDR3 sequence is 15 residues long. The germline V gene encodes CDR1 SGHTA and CDR2 FQGNSA. The CDR3 loop is CASSFSGRGGNEQFF. Here the CDR3 DNA reads TGTGCCAGCAGCTTTAGCGGGAGGGGGGGTAATGAGCAGTTCTTC.

This clonotype occurred a few times. This rearrangement joins TRBV28 to TRBJ2-6, with 7 bases lining up with TRBD2. This CDR3 region has 21 residues. Germline V gene sequence: CDR1 MDHEN, CDR2 SYDVKM. V lost 5 bases and J lost 0; bases outside the gene matches: 19. The CDR3 DNA reads as TGTGCCAGCAGTCCCTCCCCCGCGGCTAGCGGCTTCCACTCTGGGGCCAACGTCCTGACTTTC. Translated, it gives CASSPSPAASGFHSGANVLTF.

This clonotype rates as medium-sized. V is TRBV7-9 and J is TRBJ2-7; D tentatively reads TRBD1 or TRBD2 (5 bases each). V was trimmed by 5 bases and J by 5 bases, leaving 10 bases between them. Germline V CDR1 and CDR2: SEHNR, FQNEAQ (reference sequence). The CDR3 covers 12 residues. CDR3 DNA sequence: TGTGCCAGCAGCATACGGGACGACGAGCAGTACTTC. Protein: CASSIRDDEQYF.

By share, this clonotype ranks as medium-sized. The CDR3 nucleotides read TGCGCCAGCAGCCCACCTCGGGGGGCCGGGGGCAAAAACATTCAGTACTTC. This sequence encodes CASSPPRGAGGKNIQYF. The chain employs TRBV5-1 and TRBJ2-4; maybe TRBD2 (7 bases). The CDR3 loop spans 17 amino acids. CDR1 SGHRS and CDR2 YFSETQ come from the germline V gene. V was shortened by 4 bases and J by 3 bases, with 20 bases between the two germline ends.

Within the sample, this clonotype is medium-sized (0.01 to 0.1%). CDR3 residues: CAWSVLSVSEAFF. The CDR3 nucleotides are TGTGCCTGGAGTGTACTCAGCGTTTCTGAAGCTTTCTTT. This chain joins TRBV30 and TRBJ1-1; the D is unclear. Germline-derived CDR1 and CDR2 are GTSNPN and SVGIG (reference sequence). V was cut by 0 bases and J by 6 bases, with 11 bases left in between. This CDR3 contains 13 residues.

This clonotype showed up just a few times. The rearrangement links TRBV2 to TRBJ1-5; D is unclear. This CDR3 region has 11 residues. The V gene lost 4 bases and the J gene lost 5 bases, with 3 bases spanning the gap. The germline V gene encodes CDR1 SNHLY and CDR2 FYNNEI. CDR3 in amino acids: CASSGDQPQHF. The CDR3, as DNA: TGTGCCAGCAGTGGAGATCAGCCCCAGCATTTT.

This clonotype is medium-sized within its sample. This sequence joins TRBV25-1 and TRBJ1-1; possibly TRBD1 for D (5 bases). CDR1 MGHDK and CDR2 SYGVNS come from the germline V gene. The CDR3 extends over 14 amino acids. The V end was cut by 1 base, the J end by 5 bases, with 11 bases between. The CDR3 here is CASSESGRLTEAFF. DNA for the CDR3: TGTGCCAGCAGTGAATCGGGGCGTTTAACTGAAGCTTTCTTT.

This clonotype is judged medium-sized (0.01 to 0.1%). CDR3 sequence (DNA): TGCAGTGCTAGTTCTCAGTTCTTC. This codes for CSASSQFF. V is TRBV20-1 and J is TRBJ2-1; D uncertain. V lost 3 bases to trimming and J lost 13 bases, with 4 bases between them. CDR1 and CDR2 from the germline V gene are DFQATT and SNEGSKA (reference sequence). The CDR3 is 8 residues long.

The chain couples TRBV29-1 to TRBJ2-7, with D unresolved. V lost 4 bases, J lost 2 bases, and 9 bases lay in between. Germline V gene sequence: CDR1 SQVTM, CDR2 ANQGSEA. The CDR3 spans 12 residues. CDR3 nucleotide sequence: TGCAGCGTTGGAGACCCAACCTACGAGCAGTACTTC. Translated, it gives CSVGDPTYEQYF.

In its sample, this clonotype ranks as medium-sized. The chain employs TRBV12-3 or TRBV12-4 and TRBJ1-2; perhaps TRBD1 as D (6 bases). The CDR3 totals 13 residues. The V gene lost 2 bases and the J gene lost 4 bases, with 8 bases spanning the gap. CDR3 protein: CASSLMTGYGYTF. CDR3 in DNA: TGTGCCAGCAGTTTAATGACAGGCTATGGCTACACCTTC.